The next 10 T cell receptor beta chains were all read from a single sample in a study of somatic mutations in cytotoxic T cells in rheumatoid arthritis. Sequencing used immunoSEQ multiplex PCR; TCRdb keeps in-frame clones, though not all of them. The data show about 18,000 clones, with 73% seen just once and about 19% held by the top ten. Specimen: CD8+ T cells sorted from blood. Source of these receptors: a woman aged 55 to 70 in good health.

The chain uses TRBV27 and TRBJ2-7, with a possible D match to TRBD1 (5 bases). Between the trimmed V and J ends, which lost 3 bases and 3 bases, there was a span of 15 bases. This CDR3 contains 15 residues. Germline V gene sequence: CDR1 MNHEY, CDR2 SMNVEV (reference sequence). For the CDR3, the DNA is TGTGCCAGCAGTTTGACAGACGGGCACGTCTACGAGCAGTACTTC. Its protein is CASSLTDGHVYEQYF.

In this sample, this clone turned up once. The chain employs TRBV5-1 and TRBJ2-5, with D tentatively TRBD1 (5 bases). The length of the CDR3 is 15 residues. V dropped 0 bases and J dropped 2 bases, with 11 bases sitting between them. Germline V gives CDR1 SGHRS, CDR2 YFSETQ. The CDR3 DNA reads as TGCGCCAGCAGCTTGGCAGGGCTAAATCAAGAGACCCAGTACTTC. This gives the protein CASSLAGLNQETQYF.

The chain has TRBV7-9 and TRBJ1-1, with D perhaps TRBD1 (6 bases). With 0 bases removed from V and 0 bases from J, the gap between germline ends came to 8 bases. Germline V gene lookup returns CDR1 SEHNR and CDR2 FQNEAQ (reference sequence). The CDR3 runs to 15 residues. The CDR3 nucleotides read TGTGCCAGCAGCTTAGCGACAGGAATGAACACTGAAGCTTTCTTT. Protein sequence: CASSLATGMNTEAFF.

The rearrangement joins TRBV6-1 to TRBJ2-7; TRBD1 agrees at 9 bases. The CDR3 has 16 amino acids. CDR1 MNHNS and CDR2 SASEGT come from the germline V gene. The V segment lost 1 base and the J segment 6 bases; nucleotides outside the gene matches: 10. The CDR3 DNA reads as TGTGCCAGCAGTGAAGATGCGGGACAGGGTGGTCGCGAGCAGTACTTC. Its translation: CASSEDAGQGGREQYF.

This chain connects TRBV18 to TRBJ2-2, with unresolved D. CDR3 length: 13 amino acids. The V end lost 8 bases, the J end lost 2 bases, and 9 bases lay between the germline ends. CDR1 is KGHSH, CDR2 LQKENI, per germline. CDR3 in DNA: TGTGCCAGCCACCAACAAAACACCGGGGAGCTGTTTTTT. Translated: CASHQQNTGELFF.

This clone was detected a few times. The chain's CDR3 is CAGFRWGTDTQYF. DNA of the CDR3: TGTGCCGGGTTCCGGTGGGGCACAGATACGCAGTATTTT. V is TRBV2 and J is TRBJ2-3; D unclear. Per the germline V gene, CDR1 is SNHLY and CDR2 is FYNNEI. This CDR3 is built from 13 residues. V lost 11 bases and J 1 base, leaving 13 bases between the germline ends.

The chain uses TRBV14 and TRBJ2-7; 9 positions agree with TRBD2. V trimming: 1 base; J trimming: 0 bases; junction bases outside the gene matches: 7. The CDR3 length is 17 residues. CDR1 and CDR2 from the germline V gene are SGHDN and FVKESK. The CDR3 sequence: CASSQGTSAFSSYEQYF. DNA for the CDR3: TGTGCCAGCAGCCAAGGGACTAGCGCCTTTAGCTCCTACGAGCAGTACTTC.

The V and J genes are TRBV6-6 and TRBJ1-1; D not certain. CDR3 length: 16 residues. Per germline, CDR1 MNHNY and CDR2 SVGAGI (reference sequence). Trimming pared 2 bases from V and 0 bases from J, leaving 13 bases between. The CDR3 sequence is CASSYTGPEMNTEAFF. The CDR3 nucleotides are TGTGCCAGCAGTTACACCGGGCCTGAGATGAACACTGAAGCTTTCTTT.

V gene TRBV6-5 combines with J gene TRBJ1-2; D ambiguous. CDR1 is MNHEY, CDR2 SVGAGI, per germline. The CDR3 runs 13 residues. Trimming cost V 5 bases and J 4 bases, with 11 bases left between them. As DNA, the CDR3 is TGTGCCAGCAGTACCGGACCGGGCTATGGCTACACCTTC. Translated, it gives CASSTGPGYGYTF.

This chain links TRBV13 with TRBJ1-1, with D possibly being TRBD1 (5 bases). This CDR3 comprises 14 residues. Germline lookup yields CDR1 PRHDT and CDR2 FYEKMQ (reference sequence). Between the trimmed V and J ends, which lost 4 bases and 8 bases, there was a span of 17 bases. CDR3 in amino acids: CASSSRTAGKEAFF. The CDR3, as DNA: TGTGCCAGCAGCTCTCGGACCGCAGGGAAGGAAGCTTTCTTT.